These 21 T cell receptor beta chains were all obtained from the same sample, sequenced in a study of blood T cell repertoires in COVID-19. The data were produced by immunoSEQ multiplex PCR, yet TCRdb's version contains in-frame clones alone and is incomplete. Among roughly 360,000 clones listed, approximately 89% were seen once. Material: PBMCs or T cells enriched from blood (not recorded which). These TCRs come from a man aged 30-40 years who had recovered from COVID-19.

The CDR3 coding sequence is TGTGCTAGTGGTCCCGGGACAGACTCAGCTTTAAACTTGGGGCAGCCCCAGCATTTT. The encoded protein is CASGPGTDSALNLGQPQHF. The genes are TRBV12-5 and TRBJ1-5; 7 nucleotides match TRBD1. V lost 5 bases to trimming and J lost 7 bases; unmatched junction nucleotides: 23. Germline CDR1 LGHNT, CDR2 FRNRAP. This CDR3 region has 19 residues.

The J gene is TRBJ1-5, the V gene TRBV5-5; D is possibly TRBD1 (6 bases). Trimming cost V 3 bases and J 6 bases, with 13 bases left between them. The CDR3 runs 14 residues. CDR1 SGHKS and CDR2 YYEKEE come from the germline V gene (reference sequence). For the CDR3, the DNA is TGTGCCAGCAGCTGGGGACACTTAGGTCAGCCCCAGCATTTT. It specifies CASSWGHLGQPQHF.

This clone occurred once. The chain recombines TRBV2 with TRBJ1-6, with D uncertain. Trimming stripped 4 bases from V and 3 bases from J, with 7 bases between. The germline V gene encodes CDR1 SNHLY and CDR2 FYNNEI. This CDR3 is 14 amino acids long. CDR3: CASSGQGYNSPLHF. The CDR3, as DNA: TGTGCCAGCAGTGGACAAGGCTATAATTCACCCCTCCACTTT.

This chain connects TRBV5-4 to TRBJ2-1, with D possibly TRBD2 on 6 matching bases. Germline CDR1 SGHNT, CDR2 YYREEE (reference sequence). This CDR3 has 15 amino acids. V lost 5 bases and J lost 0, with 12 bases in between. CDR3 coding DNA: TGTGCCAGCAGGCGGGGCCGGGGCTCCTACAATGAGCAGTTCTTC. Encoded protein: CASRRGRGSYNEQFF. Drawing the rest from reference TRBV5-4 and TRBJ2-1, the complete variable domain is ETGVTQSPTHLIKTRGQQVTLRCSSQSGHNTVSWYQQALGQGPQFIFQYYREEENGRGNFPPRFSGLQFPNYSSELNVNALELDDSALYLCASRRGRGSYNEQFFGPGTRLTVL.

The chain uses TRBV5-1 and TRBJ2-2; D is possibly TRBD1 (5 bases). Trimming stripped 3 bases from V and 1 base from J, with 10 bases between. This CDR3 is built from 15 residues. The germline gives CDR1 SGHRS, CDR2 YFSETQ. The CDR3 reads CASSSGTGNTGELFF. CDR3 DNA sequence: TGCGCCAGCAGCTCTGGCACAGGGAACACCGGGGAGCTGTTTTTT.

This chain links TRBV7-9 with TRBJ1-2, with D possibly being TRBD1 (5 bases). Germline V gene data show CDR1 as SEHNR and CDR2 as FQNEAQ (reference sequence). The CDR3 contains 13 residues. V was shortened by 0 bases and J by 5 bases, with 7 bases between the two germline ends. The DNA of the CDR3 is TGTGCCAGCAGCTTAGCAGGGGTATATGGCTACACCTTC. Residues: CASSLAGVYGYTF.

The J gene is TRBJ2-7, the V gene TRBV30; the match to TRBD1 covers 7 bases. CDR1 GTSNPN and CDR2 SVGIG come from the germline V gene (reference sequence). The CDR3 length is 14 residues. The junction had 8 bases not matched to a gene; V was cut back by 2 bases and J by 4 bases. The CDR3 region has the DNA TGTGCCTGGAGTCCGGGACAGCCGATATACGAGCAGTACTTC. Translating gives CAWSPGQPIYEQYF. Full variable domain (outside the CDR3, taken from reference TRBV30 and TRBJ2-7): SQTIHQWPATLVQPVGSPLSLECTVEGTSNPNLYWYRQAAGRGLQLLFYSVGIGQISSEVPQNLSASRPQDRQFILSSKKLLLSDSGFYLCAWSPGQPIYEQYFGPGTRLTVT.

The V and J genes are TRBV6-2 or TRBV6-3 and TRBJ1-2; 10 nucleotides match TRBD1. This CDR3 region has 15 residues. Germline V gene sequence: CDR1 MNHEY, CDR2 SVGEGT. V dropped 6 bases and J dropped 1; count of bases not matched to a gene: 5. Here the CDR3 DNA reads TGTGCCAGCAGCCGACGGACAGGGGGTAACTATGGCTACACCTTC. It translates to CASSRRTGGNYGYTF.

This sequence joins TRBV4-3 and TRBJ1-1, with D maybe TRBD1 (5 bases). The CDR3 contains 15 residues. Between the trimmed V and J ends, which lost 0 bases and 2 bases, there was a span of 10 bases. Germline lookup yields CDR1 LGHNA and CDR2 YSLEER. CDR3 amino acids: CASSQETGVNTEAFF. The DNA of the CDR3 is TGCGCCAGCAGCCAAGAAACGGGGGTCAACACTGAAGCTTTCTTT.

This chain joins TRBV15 and TRBJ2-3; 7 nucleotides match TRBD1. Germline CDR1 and CDR2: LNHNV and YYDKDF (reference sequence). This CDR3 spans 15 amino acids. Trimming at V came to 5 bases and at J to 2 bases, leaving 7 bases not matched to a gene. CDR3 sequence: CATSGYGTATDTQYF. CDR3 coding DNA: TGTGCCACCAGCGGCTACGGGACAGCCACAGATACGCAGTATTTT.

V and J are TRBV7-2 and TRBJ1-5; 8 bases fit TRBD1. This CDR3 contains 14 residues. V lost 6 bases and J lost 2; bases outside the gene matches: 3. Germline CDR1 is SGHTA and CDR2 is FQGNSA. The CDR3 DNA is TGTGCCAGCAGTTCGACAGGGGGCAATCAGCCCCAGCATTTT. It is translated as CASSSTGGNQPQHF.

The J gene is TRBJ2-7, the V gene TRBV6-5; 7 positions agree with TRBD1. V was pared by 4 bases and J by 2 bases, with 8 bases of the junction left unmatched. From germline, CDR1 is MNHEY and CDR2 SVGAGI. This CDR3 is 15 amino acids long. This chain's CDR3 is CASSSSGTEPYEQYF. Here the CDR3 DNA reads TGTGCCAGCAGTTCGTCCGGGACAGAACCCTACGAGCAGTACTTC.

The CDR3 protein is CASSPGQGGLSVGSDTQYF. DNA for the CDR3: TGTGCCAGCAGCCCAGGACAGGGCGGCCTATCAGTAGGGTCAGATACGCAGTATTTT. The rearrangement links TRBV7-9 to TRBJ2-3, with 8 positions matching TRBD1. CDR3 length: 19 amino acids. J was trimmed by 4 bases and V by 5 bases; bases with no gene match: 20. Germline lookup yields CDR1 SEHNR and CDR2 FQNEAQ (reference sequence).

The chain employs TRBV7-9 and TRBJ1-3; D is unresolved. The CDR3 loop spans 15 amino acids. Germline V gene lookup returns CDR1 SEHNR and CDR2 FQNEAQ (reference sequence). The V end lost 5 bases, the J end lost 0 bases, and 11 bases lay between the germline ends. In nucleotides, the CDR3 is TGTGCCAGCAGCCGCCCCGTTAGCTCTGGAAACACCATATATTTT. Encoded protein: CASSRPVSSGNTIYF.

The chain employs TRBV6-5 and TRBJ2-7; TRBD1 aligns across 7 bases. This CDR3 has 16 residues. CDR1 MNHEY and CDR2 SVGAGI come from the germline V gene. The V and J ends lost 3 bases and 1 base, in that order; junction bases with no gene match: 9. The CDR3, as DNA: TGTGCCAGCAGTTATGTCCGGACAGGAGGTTCCTACGAGCAGTACTTC. This codes for CASSYVRTGGSYEQYF.

The chain carries TRBV3-1 (or the pseudogene TRBV3-2) and TRBJ1-2, with D tentatively TRBD1 (5 bases). CDR3 length: 14 residues. V gave up 0 bases and J gave up 8 bases, with 13 bases separating them. Germline loops: CDR1 LGHDT, CDR2 YNNKEL (reference sequence). The DNA of the CDR3 is TGTGCCAGCAGCCAAGATGCGGTGCAGGGAGGCTACACCTTC. Residues: CASSQDAVQGGYTF.

V gene TRBV6-4 combines with J gene TRBJ2-3, with 8 bases fitting TRBD1. Unmatched junction bases numbered 6, after V lost 4 bases and J lost 6 bases. Germline V gene data show CDR1 as MRHNA and CDR2 as SNTAGT. CDR3 length: 14 amino acids. The CDR3 reads CASSAAGGWDTQYF. In DNA form, the CDR3 reads TGTGCCAGCAGTGCCGCAGGGGGCTGGGATACGCAGTATTTT.

The V and J genes are TRBV6-2 or TRBV6-3 and TRBJ2-2, with 9 bases aligning to TRBD1. Germline V gene sequence: CDR1 MNHEY, CDR2 SVGEGT. This CDR3 is 15 amino acids long. The junction had 6 bases not matched to a gene; V was cut back by 5 bases and J by 5 bases. The CDR3 sequence: CASSGDRVWTGELFF. The DNA for the CDR3 is TGTGCCAGCAGTGGGGACAGGGTGTGGACCGGGGAGCTGTTTTTT.

The chain has TRBV7-9 and TRBJ1-6, with 10 positions matching TRBD1. V lost 2 bases and J lost 9; bases outside the gene matches: 1. Germline V gene data show CDR1 as SEHNR and CDR2 as FQNEAQ (reference sequence). There are 14 residues in the CDR3. CDR3 residues: CASSLRDRGSPLHF. The CDR3 bases are TGTGCCAGCAGCTTAAGGGACAGGGGTTCACCCCTCCACTTT.

V gene TRBV12-3 or TRBV12-4 combines with J gene TRBJ1-2; D possibly corresponds to TRBD1 (5 bases). The CDR3 length is 13 residues. The V end lost 5 bases, the J end lost 4 bases, and 11 bases lay between the germline ends. The CDR3 is CASSGTGSYGYTF. As DNA, the CDR3 is TGTGCCAGCAGTGGTACAGGTAGCTATGGCTACACCTTC.

The V call is TRBV4-1, the J call TRBJ2-1; TRBD2 matches 11 bases. The CDR3 spans 17 residues. Losses at the gene ends were 2 bases for V and 1 base for J; bases not matched to a gene: 4. CDR1 MGHRA and CDR2 YSYEKL come from the germline V gene. CDR3 bases: TGCGCCAGCAGCCAAAGGACTAGCGGGCATTCCTACAATGAGCAGTTCTTC. Residues: CASSQRTSGHSYNEQFF.